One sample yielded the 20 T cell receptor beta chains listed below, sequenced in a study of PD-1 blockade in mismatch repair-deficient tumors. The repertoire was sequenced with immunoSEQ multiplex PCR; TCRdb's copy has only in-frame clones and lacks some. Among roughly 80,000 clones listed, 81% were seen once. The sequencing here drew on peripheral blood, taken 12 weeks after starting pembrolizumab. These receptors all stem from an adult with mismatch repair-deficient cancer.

The CDR3, as DNA: TGTGCCAGCTCACCACAGTCGACAGGGTTCTACAATGAGCAGTTCTTC. Translated, it gives CASSPQSTGFYNEQFF. The genes are TRBV18 and TRBJ2-1; TRBD1 matches at 7 bases. Trimming at V came to 1 base and at J to 3 bases, leaving 6 bases not matched to a gene. Germline V lookup: CDR1 KGHSH, CDR2 LQKENI. The CDR3 totals 16 residues.

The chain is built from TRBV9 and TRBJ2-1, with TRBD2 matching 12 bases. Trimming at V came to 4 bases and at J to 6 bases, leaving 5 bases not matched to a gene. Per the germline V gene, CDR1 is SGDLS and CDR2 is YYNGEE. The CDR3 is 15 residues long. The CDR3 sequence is CASSPWTSGANEQFF. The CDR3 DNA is TGTGCCAGCAGCCCGTGGACTAGCGGGGCCAATGAGCAGTTCTTC.

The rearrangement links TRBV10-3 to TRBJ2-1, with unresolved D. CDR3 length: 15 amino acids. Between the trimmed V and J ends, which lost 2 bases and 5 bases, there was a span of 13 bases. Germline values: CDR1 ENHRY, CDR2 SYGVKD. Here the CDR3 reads CAISEAAPRNNEQFF. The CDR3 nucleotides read TGTGCCATCAGTGAGGCTGCTCCTAGGAACAATGAGCAGTTCTTC.

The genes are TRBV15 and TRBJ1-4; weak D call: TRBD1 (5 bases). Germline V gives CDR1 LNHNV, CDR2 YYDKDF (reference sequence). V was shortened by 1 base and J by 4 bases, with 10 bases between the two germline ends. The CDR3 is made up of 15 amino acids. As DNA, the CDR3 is TGTGCCACCAGCAGAGTGGCAGGGCTTAATGAAAAACTGTTTTTT. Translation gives CATSRVAGLNEKLFF.

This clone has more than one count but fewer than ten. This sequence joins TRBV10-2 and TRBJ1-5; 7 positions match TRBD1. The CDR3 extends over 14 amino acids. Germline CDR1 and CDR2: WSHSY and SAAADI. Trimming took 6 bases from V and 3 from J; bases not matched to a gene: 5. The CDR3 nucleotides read TGCGCCAGCAGGACAGGGAGTAACAATCAGCCCCAGCATTTT. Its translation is CASRTGSNNQPQHF.

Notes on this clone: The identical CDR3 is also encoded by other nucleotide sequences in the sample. DNA of the CDR3: TGTGCCAGTAGTAGGGATGGCAATCAGCCCCAGCATTTT. Its translation is CASSRDGNQPQHF. The rearrangement uses TRBV19 and TRBJ1-5; D uncertain. Trimming left V 4 bases short and J 2 bases short, with 6 bases between. Germline V lookup: CDR1 LNHDA, CDR2 SQIVND (reference sequence). The CDR3 has 13 amino acids. Full variable domain (missing parts from reference TRBV19 and TRBJ1-5): DGGITQSPKYLFRKEGQNVTLSCEQNLNHDAMYWYRQDPGQGLRLIYYSQIVNDFQKGDIAEGYSVSREKKESFPLTVTSAQKNPTAFYLCASSRDGNQPQHFGDGTRLSIL.

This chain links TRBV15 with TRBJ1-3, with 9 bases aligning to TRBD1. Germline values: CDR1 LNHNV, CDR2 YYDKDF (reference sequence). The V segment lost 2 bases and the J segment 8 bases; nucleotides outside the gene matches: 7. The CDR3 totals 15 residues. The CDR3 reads CATSRRTGVKDTIYF. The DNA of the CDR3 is TGTGCCACCAGCAGACGGACAGGGGTTAAAGACACCATATATTTT.

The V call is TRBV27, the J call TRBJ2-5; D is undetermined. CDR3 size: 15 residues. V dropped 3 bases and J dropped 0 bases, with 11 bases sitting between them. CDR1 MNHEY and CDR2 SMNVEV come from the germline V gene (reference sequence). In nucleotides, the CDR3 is TGTGCCAGCAGTTTCGCAGGAGTTTACCAAGAGACCCAGTACTTC. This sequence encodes CASSFAGVYQETQYF.

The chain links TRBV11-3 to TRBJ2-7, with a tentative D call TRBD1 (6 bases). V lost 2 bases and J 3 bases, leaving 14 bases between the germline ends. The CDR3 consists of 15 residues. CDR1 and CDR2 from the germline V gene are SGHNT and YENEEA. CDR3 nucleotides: TGTGCCAGCAGCTTATCGAAACAGGGATTCTACGAGCAGTACTTC. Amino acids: CASSLSKQGFYEQYF.

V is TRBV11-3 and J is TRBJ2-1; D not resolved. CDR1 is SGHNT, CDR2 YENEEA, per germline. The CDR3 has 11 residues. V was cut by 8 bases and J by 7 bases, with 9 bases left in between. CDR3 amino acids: CASRGENEQFF. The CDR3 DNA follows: TGTGCCAGCCGAGGAGAAAATGAGCAGTTCTTC.

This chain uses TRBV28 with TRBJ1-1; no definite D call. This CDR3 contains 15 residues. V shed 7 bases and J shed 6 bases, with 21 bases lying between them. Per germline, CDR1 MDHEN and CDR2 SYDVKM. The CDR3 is CASNAASRWEPEAFF. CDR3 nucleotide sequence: TGTGCCAGCAACGCGGCGAGCCGGTGGGAACCTGAAGCTTTCTTT.

The CDR3 DNA sequence: TGTGCCAGCAGCTTATCTAGCTACGAGCAGTACTTC. Residues: CASSLSSYEQYF. V is TRBV7-2 and J is TRBJ2-7; D gene ambiguous. The CDR3 is 12 amino acids. CDR1 SGHTA and CDR2 FQGNSA come from the germline V gene. With 2 bases removed from V and 3 bases from J, the gap between germline ends came to 5 bases.

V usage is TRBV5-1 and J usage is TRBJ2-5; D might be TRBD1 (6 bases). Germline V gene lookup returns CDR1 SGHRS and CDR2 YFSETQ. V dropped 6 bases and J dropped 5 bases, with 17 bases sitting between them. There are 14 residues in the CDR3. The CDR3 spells CASTRDTLGETQYF. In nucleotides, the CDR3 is TGCGCCAGCACCAGGGACACCTTGGGGGAGACCCAGTACTTC.

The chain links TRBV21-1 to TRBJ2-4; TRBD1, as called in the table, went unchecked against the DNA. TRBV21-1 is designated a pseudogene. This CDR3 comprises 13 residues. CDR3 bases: TGTGCCAGCAGCGTCCGGGACAGGAACATTCAGTACTTC. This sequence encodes CASSVRDRNIQYF.

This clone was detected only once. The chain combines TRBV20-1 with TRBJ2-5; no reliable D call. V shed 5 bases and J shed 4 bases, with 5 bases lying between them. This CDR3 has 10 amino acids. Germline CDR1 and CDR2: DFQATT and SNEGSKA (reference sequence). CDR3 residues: CSAARETQYF. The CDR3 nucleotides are TGCAGTGCTGCAAGAGAGACCCAGTACTTC.

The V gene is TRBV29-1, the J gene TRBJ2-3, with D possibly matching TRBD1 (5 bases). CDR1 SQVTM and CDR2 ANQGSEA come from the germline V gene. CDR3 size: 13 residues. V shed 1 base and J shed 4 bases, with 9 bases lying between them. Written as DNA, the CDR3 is TGCAGCGTTGAAGCGCAGGGCGCAGATACGCAGTATTTT. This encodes CSVEAQGADTQYF.

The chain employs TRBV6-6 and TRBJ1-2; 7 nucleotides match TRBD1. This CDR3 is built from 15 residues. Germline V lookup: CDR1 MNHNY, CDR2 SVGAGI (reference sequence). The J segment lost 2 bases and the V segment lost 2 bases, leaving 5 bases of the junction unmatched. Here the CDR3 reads CASSYPRGSNYGYTF. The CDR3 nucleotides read TGTGCCAGCAGTTACCCCAGGGGGTCGAACTATGGCTACACCTTC.

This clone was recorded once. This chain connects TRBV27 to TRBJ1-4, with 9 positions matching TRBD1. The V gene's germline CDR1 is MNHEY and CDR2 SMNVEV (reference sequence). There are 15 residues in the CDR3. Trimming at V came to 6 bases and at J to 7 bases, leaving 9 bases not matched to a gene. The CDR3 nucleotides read TGTGCCAGCAGCAGGAGGGGGACAGGGTTTGAAAAACTGTTTTTT. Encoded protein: CASSRRGTGFEKLFF.

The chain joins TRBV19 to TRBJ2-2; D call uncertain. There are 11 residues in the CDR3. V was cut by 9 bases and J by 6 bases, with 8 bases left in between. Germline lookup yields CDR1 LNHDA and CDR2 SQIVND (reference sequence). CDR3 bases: TGTGCCAGCACAATTTCCGGGGAGCTGTTTTTT. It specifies CASTISGELFF.

The CDR3 DNA is TGTGCCTGGTCGACTAGCTCCTACGAGCAGTACTTC. Translation: CAWSTSSYEQYF. The chain employs TRBV7-9 and TRBJ2-7; D might be TRBD2 (6 bases). Germline V gives CDR1 SEHNR, CDR2 FQNEAQ (reference sequence). V was shortened by 11 bases and J by 0 bases, with 11 bases between the two germline ends. This CDR3 contains 12 residues.